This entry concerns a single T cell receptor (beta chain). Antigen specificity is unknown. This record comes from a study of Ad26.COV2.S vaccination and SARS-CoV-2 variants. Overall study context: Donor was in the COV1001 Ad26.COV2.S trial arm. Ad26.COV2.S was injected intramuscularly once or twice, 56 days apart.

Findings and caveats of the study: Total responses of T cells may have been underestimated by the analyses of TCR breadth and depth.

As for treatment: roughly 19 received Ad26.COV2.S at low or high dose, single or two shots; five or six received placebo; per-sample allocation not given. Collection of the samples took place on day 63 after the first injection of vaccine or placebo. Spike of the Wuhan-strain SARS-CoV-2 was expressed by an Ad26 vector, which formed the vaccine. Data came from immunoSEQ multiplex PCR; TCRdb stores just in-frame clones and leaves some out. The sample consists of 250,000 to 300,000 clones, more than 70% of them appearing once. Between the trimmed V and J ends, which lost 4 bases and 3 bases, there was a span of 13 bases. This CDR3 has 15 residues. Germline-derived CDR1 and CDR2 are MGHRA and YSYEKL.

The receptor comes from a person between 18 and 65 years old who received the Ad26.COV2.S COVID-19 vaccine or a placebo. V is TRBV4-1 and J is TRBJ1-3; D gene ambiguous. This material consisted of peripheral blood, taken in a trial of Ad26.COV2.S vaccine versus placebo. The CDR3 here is CASSPTPVHGNTIYF. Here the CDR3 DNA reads TGCGCCAGCAGCCCTACTCCGGTACATGGAAACACCATATATTTT.